What follows is one T cell receptor (beta chain) and its context. The data are from a study of blood T cell repertoires in COVID-19. Turning to the study itself: There were acute and convalescent COVID-19 samples, and they came from the United States, Italy and Spain.

In the original analysis: Quantification of nucleated cells was approximated via reference gene primer amplification. The repertoire was sequenced with immunoSEQ multiplex PCR; TCRdb's copy has only in-frame clones and lacks some. The DNA was the basis for D and trimming; V, J and clone size are from that table. The profile shows approximately 220,000 clones, 65% to 85% of them singletons. Per the germline V gene, CDR1 is KGHDR and CDR2 is SFDVKD. V lost 5 bases to trimming and J lost 2 bases, with 16 bases between them. The CDR3 contains 16 residues. Specimen: peripheral blood. The chain links TRBV24-1 to TRBJ2-3, with D perhaps matching TRBD2 (7 bases). This TCR came from a woman between 45 and 60 years old with acute or convalescent COVID-19. The CDR3 nucleotides read TGTGCCACCAGTGCCCTAGGGGGACTACTCACAGATACGCAGTATTTT. Translation gives CATSALGGLLTDTQYF.